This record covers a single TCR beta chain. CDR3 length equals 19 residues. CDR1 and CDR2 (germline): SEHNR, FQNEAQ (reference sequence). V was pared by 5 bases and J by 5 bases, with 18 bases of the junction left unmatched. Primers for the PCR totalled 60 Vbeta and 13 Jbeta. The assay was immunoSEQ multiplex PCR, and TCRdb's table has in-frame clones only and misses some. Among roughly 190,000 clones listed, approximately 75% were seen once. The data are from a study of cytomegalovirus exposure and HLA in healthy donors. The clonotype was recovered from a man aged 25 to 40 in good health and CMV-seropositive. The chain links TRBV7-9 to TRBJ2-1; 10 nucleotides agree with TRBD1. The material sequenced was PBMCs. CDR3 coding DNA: TGTGCCAGCAGCCACGGACAGGGGGACGCGGGAGGCCGGAACAATGAGCAGTTCTTC. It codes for CASSHGQGDAGGRNNEQFF.